This T cell receptor beta chain was identified during a study of control samples from healthy donors and cancer patients. Deletions cut 3 bases from V and 7 bases from J, with 13 bases between. The CDR3 is made up of 15 amino acids. Germline-derived CDR1 and CDR2 are SGHTA and FQGNSA. Clones were read by immunoSEQ multiplex PCR, and TCRdb kept only the in-frame ones, dropping some. The profile covers 190,000 or so clones, with 85% to 95% appearing a single time and about 1.6% taken by the ten largest. The sample comprised blood. The receptor was derived from a young man in good health. The chain uses TRBV7-2 and TRBJ1-6, with D tentatively TRBD1 (6 bases). The CDR3 sequence is CASSFYRAENSPLHF. The CDR3 DNA is TGTGCCAGCAGCTTTTACAGGGCGGAAAATTCACCCCTCCACTTT.